The sequence of this TCR beta chain was determined in a study of neoadjuvant anti-PD-1 for oral cavity cancer. Looking at the study overall: Most patients had three to four biweekly doses of 3 mg/kg nivolumab before resection.

Profiling relied on immunoSEQ multiplex PCR, and the TCRdb table lists in-frame clones only, not all of them. Among roughly 15,000 clones listed, roughly two thirds were seen once. Study-wide points: With a few patients per group, TCR findings need larger cohorts.

As to this clone: Its antigen remains unknown.

Stage II-IVA oral cavity squamous cell carcinoma was new and untreated by systemic or radiation therapy. PBMCs were not maintained or expanded in culture before analysis. Germline values: CDR1 SGHRS, CDR2 YFSETQ. With 2 bases clipped from V and 1 base from J, the junction kept 0 bases outside the gene matches. The CDR3 spans 15 residues. This TCR came from a person aged 40 to 85 with oral cavity squamous cell carcinoma. This chain joins TRBV5-1 and TRBJ2-2; the match to TRBD2 covers 9 bases. Specimen: PBMCs, collected before nivolumab (anti-PD-1) treatment. The CDR3 bases are TGCGCCAGCAGCTTACTAGCGGGGAACACCGGGGAGCTGTTTTTT. Amino acids: CASSLLAGNTGELFF.